This T cell receptor beta chain was obtained from a study of CD8+ T cells in alopecia areata. General study results and limits: Affected lesional scalp, above all in alopecia totalis/universalis, was more clonal than normal scalp. Alphabeta T cells residing in normal skin are also sequenced in scalp samples. Relative to mice, TCR sharing across patients was less clear, a difference possibly HLA-related.

In the case of this clone: Its matching antigen is unknown.

In germline, CDR1 is MNHEY, CDR2 SVGAGI. This CDR3 comprises 13 residues. RNA extraction and reverse transcription yielded cDNA as sequencing template. Profiling relied on immunoSEQ multiplex PCR, and the TCRdb table lists in-frame clones only, not all of them. The sample shows 90,000 to 150,000 clones, roughly 69% of them seen only once. This TCR derives from a human donor in good health. The source material was CD4+ T cells sorted from blood. V and J are TRBV6-5 and TRBJ1-1; possible D gene TRBD1, 6 bases. DNA of the CDR3: TGTCCTCACAGGCAGGGGCCGAACACTGAAGCTTTCTTT. Translated: CPHRQGPNTEAFF.